This T cell receptor (beta chain) was captured by sequencing in a study of T cell repertoires in ileal Crohn's disease. Study background: MI samples are biopsies from the surgical specimen's proximal margin.

The ends lost 8 bases at V and 13 bases at J; junction bases unmatched: 34. Germline CDR1 LNHDA, CDR2 SQIVND (reference sequence). CDR3 length: 21 residues. Clones were read by immunoSEQ multiplex PCR, and TCRdb kept only the in-frame ones, dropping some. There are 7,000 or so clones in the sample; just under 80% occur only once, and about 29% lies in the top ten. Documented time point: proximal margin of the surgical specimen (macroscopically non-inflamed). This clonotype was sampled from an adult with Crohn's disease. The genes are TRBV19 and TRBJ1-6, with 8 positions matching TRBD1. Sequences were obtained from ileal tissue. The CDR3 loop reads CASQPLRQTGVGRRGGGPLHF. The CDR3 DNA sequence: TGTGCCAGTCAACCACTCCGTCAGACAGGGGTTGGTCGGCGAGGCGGGGGGCCCCTCCACTTT.